Listed here is a single T cell receptor (beta chain). What this receptor recognizes is not known. The sample originates from a study of T cells expressing NK-cell markers (dated by TCRdb to 2019 to 2021). Background on the whole study: In sorted CD3+CD56+NKG2C+, CD3+CD56+NKG2C- and CD3+CD56-NKG2C+ T-cell subsets from eight donors, TCR beta-chain repertoires were profiled. Among the eight sequenced donors, only one was HCMV-seronegative, while the other seven were HCMV-seropositive. The eight sequenced donors were randomly selected healthy volunteers, three men and five women. The libraries were sequenced on Illumina HiSeq 2000/2500, MiSeq or NextSeq, producing 2 x 150 bp reads.

HCMV serostatus was determined by detecting HCMV-specific IgG in serum with a commercial ELISA kit. Ficoll density gradient centrifugation was used to isolate peripheral blood mononuclear cells from blood. Inclusive of the bounding cysteine and phenylalanine, the CDR3 is 14 residues long. No coding sequence is recorded. CDR1 SQVTM and CDR2 ANQGSEA are derived from the germline V gene. Sequencing was performed on an Illumina HiSeq 2000. TCR beta cDNA libraries were prepared using 5'RACE template switching, which introduced a universal primer site and unique molecular identifiers. Priming for cDNA synthesis came from the TCR beta constant segment, and two successive PCR amplification steps followed. From the authors' description of their analysis: MIGEC was used to demultiplex reads and group the reads by UMI, and MiTCR was used to assemble and quantify clonotypes. To exclude erroneous sequences, any TCR cDNA sequence not supported by at least two reads was discarded. The tcR package was used for downstream repertoire analysis, and clonotypes were matched across fractions by CDR3 nucleotide sequence plus V segment. VDJmatch was used to annotate antigen specificity against VDJdb, with one amino acid substitution allowed in CDR3. TCRdb reprocessed the sequencing reads and holds a single record per CDR3 protein sequence, with no DNA. TCRdb, rather than the study authors, made the V and J calls. The table kept for this sample lists about 550,000 distinct CDR3 sequences. In total, the top ten clones hold under 4.5% of the sample.

General findings and caveats noted by the study authors: Whether the expanded NKG2C-expressing T cell clones were specific for HCMV antigens remained unclear. In six donors, the dominant CD3+CD56+NKG2C+ clonotypes ranked among the top 10 CD8+ clonotypes, making up about 1.0-7.5% of CD8+ T cells. Those dominant clonotypes were again the most abundant among CD3+CD56-NKG2C+ cells in a handful of donors, at roughly 25-65%.

The chain employs TRBV29-1 and TRBJ2-3; TCRdb names TRBD1, which stays unverified in the absence of DNA. The source of this sequence is a man aged 18 to 35 in good health. Donor details come from another sample of the same person, matched by shared clones. Sequencing was performed on blood T cells: a sorted CD56 or NKG2C T cell subset, CD4+ or CD8+ T cells, or bulk PBMC T cells (not recorded which). The CDR3 protein is CSVERGRSTDTQYF.